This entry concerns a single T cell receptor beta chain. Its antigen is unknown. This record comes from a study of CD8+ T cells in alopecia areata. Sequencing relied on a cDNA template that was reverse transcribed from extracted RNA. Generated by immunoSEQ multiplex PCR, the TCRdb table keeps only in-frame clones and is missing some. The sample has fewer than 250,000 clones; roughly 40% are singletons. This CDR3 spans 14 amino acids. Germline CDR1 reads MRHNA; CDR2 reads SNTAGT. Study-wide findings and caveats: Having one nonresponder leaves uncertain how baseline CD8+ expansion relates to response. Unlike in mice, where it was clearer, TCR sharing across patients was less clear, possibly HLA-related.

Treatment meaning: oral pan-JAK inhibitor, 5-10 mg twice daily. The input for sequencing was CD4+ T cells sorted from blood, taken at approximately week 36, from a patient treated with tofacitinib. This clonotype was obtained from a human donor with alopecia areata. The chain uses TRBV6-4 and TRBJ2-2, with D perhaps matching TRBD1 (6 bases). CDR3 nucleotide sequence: TGTGCTACACGACAGGACCCGAACACCGGGGAGCTGTTTTTT. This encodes CATRQDPNTGELFF.